Following are 23 T cell receptor beta chains from one sample sequenced in a study of OX40 agonist ivuxolimab in advanced cancers. The method behind the library was the immunoSEQ multiplex PCR assay. In TCRdb, the immuneACCESS table is reduced to in-frame sequences with V and J assigned. These tables do not hold every clone; where another copy was compared, an unresolved V gene accounts for under half, and the others remain unexplained. This sample holds around 75,000 clones; just under 90% were observed only once. The ten largest clones capture approximately 2.4% of the sample. The sequenced sample was CD4+ or CD8+ T cells sorted from blood, obtained in a trial of the OX40 agonist ivuxolimab. The receptors stem from an adult with an advanced solid tumor such as melanoma, head and neck, liver or kidney cancer.

This chain links TRBV6-5 with TRBJ2-5; tentative D call: TRBD2 (6 bases). Germline V lookup: CDR1 MNHEY, CDR2 SVGAGI. Trimming removed 6 bases from V and 5 bases from J, with 13 bases in between. This CDR3 region has 13 residues. The CDR3 sequence: CASRPGGVETQYF. The CDR3 DNA is TGTGCCAGCAGGCCTGGCGGGGTCGAGACCCAGTACTTC.

The V call is TRBV18, the J call TRBJ2-3; D is ambiguous. Germline loops: CDR1 KGHSH, CDR2 LQKENI. This CDR3 is 12 amino acids long. Trimming removed 5 bases from V and 6 bases from J, with 9 bases in between. CDR3 residues: CASSSDRDTQYF. The CDR3 bases are TGTGCCAGCTCATCTGATAGGGATACGCAGTATTTT.

The gene calls are TRBV6-1 and TRBJ2-7; D not resolved. This CDR3 spans 13 amino acids. CDR1 and CDR2 (germline): MNHNS, SASEGT. The V end was cut by 7 bases, the J end by 7 bases, with 17 bases between. DNA for the CDR3: TGTGCCAGCAACCCTCCCCCGACTCGGGAGCAGTACTTC. It encodes CASNPPPTREQYF.

The chain uses TRBV4-1 and TRBJ2-7; 7 positions match TRBD1. The CDR3 contains 15 residues. V gave up 4 bases and J gave up 3 bases; unmatched junction bases: 9. Germline CDR1 is MGHRA and CDR2 is YSYEKL. The CDR3 nucleotides are TGCGCCAGCAGCCGAGGACAGGCAGTAGACTACGAGCAGTACTTC. As protein: CASSRGQAVDYEQYF.

CDR3 sequence (DNA): TGTGCCAGCTCATATGACAGGGAGGACACTGAAGCTTTCTTT. Translated, it gives CASSYDREDTEAFF. The chain recombines TRBV18 with TRBJ1-1; 7 nucleotides line up with TRBD1. The CDR3 covers 14 residues. Trimming took 5 bases from V and 3 from J; bases not matched to a gene: 6. Germline V gives CDR1 KGHSH, CDR2 LQKENI.

The rearrangement links TRBV28 to TRBJ2-2; no firm D call. This CDR3 comprises 14 residues. Trimming took off 6 bases at V and 3 bases at J, with 11 bases between the two ends. CDR1 and CDR2 (germline): MDHEN, SYDVKM. The CDR3 nucleotides are TGTGCCAGCAGCACCTACCGGGACACCGGGGAGCTGTTTTTT. It codes for CASSTYRDTGELFF.

This clone was detected only once. This chain joins TRBV18 and TRBJ2-7, with TRBD1 matching over 8 bases. V shed 6 bases and J 0 bases; nucleotides not matched to a gene: 4. The CDR3 sequence is 14 residues long. Germline lookup yields CDR1 KGHSH and CDR2 LQKENI. In DNA, the CDR3 is TGTGCCAGCTCCACGGGACAGGCCTCCTACGAGCAGTACTTC. Amino acid sequence: CASSTGQASYEQYF.

The V gene is TRBV28, the J gene TRBJ2-7; D call uncertain. This CDR3 spans 12 amino acids. Germline V gives CDR1 MDHEN, CDR2 SYDVKM. With 4 bases removed from V and 6 bases from J, the gap between germline ends came to 10 bases. In DNA, the CDR3 is TGTGCCAGCAGTTCGAGCGCTCTCGAGCAGTACTTC. Protein product: CASSSSALEQYF.

The chain carries TRBV5-4 and TRBJ1-1; 7 positions match TRBD1. CDR1 is SGHNT and CDR2 is YYREEE in the germline V gene (reference sequence). This CDR3 spans 15 amino acids. V dropped 0 bases and J dropped 5; count of bases not matched to a gene: 7. CDR3: CASSLGQGGWTEAFF. CDR3 DNA sequence: TGTGCCAGCAGCTTGGGACAGGGAGGTTGGACTGAAGCTTTCTTT. Full variable domain (remainder filled in from reference TRBV5-4 and TRBJ1-1): ETGVTQSPTHLIKTRGQQVTLRCSSQSGHNTVSWYQQALGQGPQFIFQYYREEENGRGNFPPRFSGLQFPNYSSELNVNALELDDSALYLCASSLGQGGWTEAFFGQGTRLTVV.

The rearrangement joins TRBV6-6 to TRBJ2-7, with 9 positions matching TRBD2. Per germline, CDR1 MNHNY and CDR2 SVGAGI (reference sequence). Trimming took 5 bases from V and 1 from J; bases not matched to a gene: 3. The CDR3 spans 14 residues. CDR3 sequence: CASSRLAGSYEQYF. In DNA form, the CDR3 reads TGTGCCAGCAGTCGGCTAGCGGGATCCTACGAGCAGTACTTC.

The V gene is TRBV4-2, the J gene TRBJ1-1, with a tentative D call TRBD1 (6 bases). This CDR3 is 15 amino acids long. V shed 4 bases and J shed 1 base, with 13 bases lying between them. CDR1 and CDR2 from the germline V gene are LGHNA and YNFKEQ. The CDR3 DNA reads as TGTGCCAGCAGCCTTAAGGACAGAGAGAACACTGAAGCTTTCTTT. Translated: CASSLKDRENTEAFF.

J is TRBJ2-5 and V is TRBV7-9, with 12 bases that match TRBD2. Looked up from germline, CDR1 is SEHNR and CDR2 is FQNEAQ (reference sequence). The J segment lost 2 bases and the V segment lost 4 bases, leaving 5 bases of the junction unmatched. CDR3 length: 16 amino acids. This CDR3 is CASSSPSGGVQETQYF. CDR3 coding DNA: TGTGCCAGCAGCTCACCTAGCGGGGGGGTACAAGAGACCCAGTACTTC.

The chain combines TRBV6-1 with TRBJ1-1; 8 bases are a match to TRBD1. The CDR3 consists of 14 residues. V was clipped by 5 bases and J by 6 bases; unmatched bases: 8. Germline V gene lookup returns CDR1 MNHNS and CDR2 SASEGT. The CDR3 reads CASSTRGLGSEAFF. In nucleotides, the CDR3 is TGTGCCAGCAGTACCAGGGGGCTCGGATCTGAAGCTTTCTTT.

The genes are TRBV30 and TRBJ1-5; D is possibly TRBD1 (6 bases). From germline, CDR1 is GTSNPN and CDR2 SVGIG (reference sequence). The CDR3 contains 16 residues. The V end lost 5 bases, the J end lost 4 bases, and 21 bases lay between the germline ends. The CDR3 DNA sequence: TGTGCCTGGGGGTCCTCCCCCCGGACAGCTAATCAGCCCCAGCATTTT. It specifies CAWGSSPRTANQPQHF. Supplemented by reference TRBV30 and TRBJ1-5, the full variable domain reads SQTIHQWPATLVQPVGSPLSLECTVEGTSNPNLYWYRQAAGRGLQLLFYSVGIGQISSEVPQNLSASRPQDRQFILSSKKLLLSDSGFYLCAWGSSPRTANQPQHFGDGTRLSIL.

V usage is TRBV10-3 and J usage is TRBJ2-1; 11 bases fit TRBD1. V trimming: 4 bases; J trimming: 9 bases; junction bases outside the gene matches: 8. Germline V gene data show CDR1 as ENHRY and CDR2 as SYGVKD. This CDR3 contains 15 residues. CDR3 DNA: TGTGCCATCAGTGTAACCGGGACAGGGGGGGTTGAGCAGTTCTTC. This translates into CAISVTGTGGVEQFF.

The genes are TRBV19 and TRBJ1-1, with D uncertain. V was cut by 0 bases and J by 8 bases, with 4 bases left in between. This CDR3 spans 11 amino acids. CDR1 and CDR2 (germline): LNHDA, SQIVND (reference sequence). CDR3 protein: CASSIDWEAFF. CDR3 DNA: TGTGCCAGTAGTATAGACTGGGAAGCTTTCTTT.

The CDR3 region has the DNA TGTGCCAGTAGTATATGGGGTCTGGGCTACACCTTC. The encoded protein is CASSIWGLGYTF. The chain employs TRBV19 and TRBJ1-2; D call uncertain. The CDR3 runs 12 residues. CDR1 is LNHDA and CDR2 is SQIVND in the germline V gene (reference sequence). Trimming took 2 bases from V and 8 from J, leaving 9 bases between them.

This clone was picked up one time. The chain has TRBV7-6 and TRBJ1-1; D gene unclear. Germline assignment: CDR1 SGHVS and CDR2 FNYEAQ. This CDR3 has 13 residues. Trimming took 1 base from V and 0 from J, leaving 3 bases between them. CDR3 loop: CASSLEVNTEAFF. In nucleotides, the CDR3 is TGTGCCAGCAGCTTAGAGGTGAACACTGAAGCTTTCTTT.

The gene calls are TRBV23-1 and TRBJ2-7; the D is unclear. TRBV23-1 is an ORF for which the function is uncertain. Trimming removed 7 bases from V and 5 bases from J, with 21 bases in between. This CDR3 has 15 amino acids. The CDR3 region is CASNDSQRRRHEQYF. In DNA, the CDR3 is TGCGCCAGCAACGACTCCCAACGGCGCCGCCACGAGCAGTACTTC.

The chain combines TRBV5-4 with TRBJ1-1; 9 bases are a match to TRBD1. CDR3 length: 17 residues. The germline gives CDR1 SGHNT, CDR2 YYREEE (reference sequence). V shed 0 bases and J 4 bases; nucleotides not matched to a gene: 10. The chain's CDR3 is CASSLAGTGWLGTEAFF. The CDR3 bases are TGTGCCAGCAGCTTGGCCGGGACAGGGTGGTTGGGCACTGAAGCTTTCTTT.

The J gene is TRBJ1-2, the V gene TRBV6-5, with D unclear. V lost 5 bases and J lost 1, with 8 bases in between. CDR1 is MNHEY and CDR2 is SVGAGI in the germline V gene. The CDR3 extends over 13 amino acids. The DNA of the CDR3 is TGTGCCAGCAGTGCTACACTTAACTATGGCTACACCTTC. Translated, it gives CASSATLNYGYTF.

The rearrangement uses TRBV6-6 and TRBJ1-4, with D perhaps matching TRBD1 (5 bases). The V gene lost 0 bases and the J gene lost 8 bases, with 7 bases spanning the gap. Germline CDR1 is MNHNY and CDR2 is SVGAGI (reference sequence). This CDR3 region has 13 residues. The CDR3 loop is CASSYSAGEKLFF. The CDR3 DNA is TGTGCCAGCAGTTACTCAGCAGGGGAAAAACTGTTTTTT.

The chain couples TRBV6-5 to TRBJ2-5; D is perhaps TRBD2 (5 bases). CDR3 length: 13 residues. Germline V gene sequence: CDR1 MNHEY, CDR2 SVGAGI. V was shortened by 4 bases and J by 2 bases, with 8 bases between the two germline ends. CDR3 DNA: TGTGCCAGCAGTTTAAGGAGGCAAGAGACCCAGTACTTC. Its translation: CASSLRRQETQYF.